This record concerns one T cell receptor beta chain sequence. The clone's antigen remains unknown. No base quality values were provided; no much bigger clone lies one nucleotide off. From the germline V gene, CDR1 is SQVTM and CDR2 is ANQGSEA. V loses 4 bases at its end and J loses 6 bases; junction bases beyond the gene matches: 14. From cysteine to phenylalanine, the CDR3 is 16 amino acids long. Only the CDR3 DNA stays, 48 bases, in frame from base 1. Libraries were constructed by the immunoSEQ multiplex PCR assay. T cell repertoires were profiled by deep sequencing of rearranged TCR beta loci, alongside multiparametric flow cytometry. Held by TCRdb, this immuneACCESS table contains in-frame sequences only and omits some clones. Under half of the omission traces to an unresolved V gene where checked; the cause of the rest is unknown. This sample lists about 55,000 clones; 70% to 85% were detected once. Around 1.9% of the sample is held by the ten biggest clonotypes.

These data come from a study of lymphopenia after photon versus proton radiotherapy (dated by TCRdb to between 2018 and 2021). For the study in its entirety: In patients with gastrointestinal tumors who developed high-grade lymphopenia, the study compared the immunological effects of photon radiation therapy with those of proton radiation therapy. A cohort of some 20 patients with gastrointestinal tumors who received either photon or proton therapy and subsequently developed lymphopenia was included. The goal of the study was to describe how the two radiation modalities differ in their effects on the immune system.

The paper as a whole reports these results and caveats: Across the cohort, among patients who died, a greater drop in TCR diversity after the nadir was inversely correlated with overall survival time. Relative stability during treatment was observed in proton-treated patients, whereas loss of naive T cells and TCR diversity and gain of effector/memory populations were observed in photon-treated patients. The survival association was examined only in patients who died, and the authors described better survival with proton therapy as a possibility, not as a demonstrated result. After the lymphocyte count nadir, oligoclonal expansion, especially of CD8+ Temra cells, was observed in photon-treated repertoires, and the drop in diversity was driven by this expansion.

This sequence originates from a man in his fifties or sixties with pancreatic cancer. The chain is assembled from TRBV29-1 and TRBJ2-1; TRBD2 aligns with 8 central bases. Sequencing used peripheral blood, obtained from a patient treated with proton-based radiotherapy. The CDR3 reads CSVGGGVLAAPNEQFF. The DNA sequence follows: TGCAGCGTTGGAGGGGGGGTACTAGCGGCCCCCAATGAGCAGTTCTTC.